This T cell receptor beta chain was obtained from a study of spatial heterogeneity in lung cancer. The ends were cut back, 4 bases at V and 4 bases at J, with 5 bases in the middle. Per germline, CDR1 DFQATT and CDR2 SNEGSKA (reference sequence). This CDR3 comprises 11 residues. TCRdb processed the 5' RACE reads anew with MiXCR; each CDR3 protein has one entry. The sample has 48,000 or so distinct CDR3 sequences, approximately 5% seen once. As to time point: sample taken at primary tumor resection. Whole RNA from tumor, nontumor lung or frozen PBMC was sequenced unsorted. The starting material was PBMCs, obtained at surgery. This sequence joins TRBV20-1 and TRBJ1-3; D not certain. This TCR came from a male donor with early-stage non-small cell lung cancer. The CDR3 protein is CSAMTGNTIYF. In nucleotides, the CDR3 is TGCAGTGCTATGACAGGAAACACCATATATTTT.